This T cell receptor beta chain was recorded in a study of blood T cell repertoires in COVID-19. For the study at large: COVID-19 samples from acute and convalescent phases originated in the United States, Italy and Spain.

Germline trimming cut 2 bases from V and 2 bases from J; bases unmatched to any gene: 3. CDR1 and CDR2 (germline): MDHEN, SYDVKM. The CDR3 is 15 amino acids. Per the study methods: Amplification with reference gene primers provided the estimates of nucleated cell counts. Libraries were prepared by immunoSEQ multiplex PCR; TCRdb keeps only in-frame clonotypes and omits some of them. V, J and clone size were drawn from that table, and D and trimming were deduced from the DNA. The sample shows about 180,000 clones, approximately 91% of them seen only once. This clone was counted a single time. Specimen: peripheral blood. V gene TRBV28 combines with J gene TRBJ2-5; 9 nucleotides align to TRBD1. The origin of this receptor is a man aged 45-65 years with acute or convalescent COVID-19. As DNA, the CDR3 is TGTGCCAGCAGTTTAAGGGGACAGGGTCAAGAGACCCAGTACTTC. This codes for CASSLRGQGQETQYF.